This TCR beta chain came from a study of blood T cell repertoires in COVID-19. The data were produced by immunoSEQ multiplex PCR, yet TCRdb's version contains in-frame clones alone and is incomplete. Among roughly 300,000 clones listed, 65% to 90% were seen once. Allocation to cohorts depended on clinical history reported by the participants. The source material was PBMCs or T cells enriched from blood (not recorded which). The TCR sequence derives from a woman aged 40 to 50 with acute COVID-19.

The DNA of the CDR3 is TGCGCCAGCAGCCAAGATAGGGGGGGCTGGTCCTACAATGAGCAGTTCTTC. It codes for CASSQDRGGWSYNEQFF. The rearrangement links TRBV4-3 to TRBJ2-1; tentative D call: TRBD2 (7 bases). The CDR3 has 17 amino acids. CDR1 and CDR2 from the germline V gene are LGHNA and YSLEER. Between the trimmed V and J ends, which lost 0 bases and 1 base, there was a span of 13 bases.